These T cell receptor beta chains were read from a single sample in a study of T cells after yellow fever vaccination. TCRdb redid the calling of the 5' RACE reads with MiXCR, one entry per CDR3 protein. Of 250,000 or so distinct CDR3 sequences in the sample, approximately 3.6% are singletons; the top ten hold over 15%. Sequencing was performed on PBMCs, taken 15 days after the yellow fever booster vaccination. The receptors stem from a man younger than 30 who received the YFV17D yellow fever vaccine. CDR3s include the opening cysteine and the closing phenylalanine or tryptophan. A D gene is named only where the DNA matches it firmly. The size field is filled for only some rows; it gives once, few, many or a size class.

V: TRBV7-2
J: TRBJ2-3
size: many
D: -
DNA: TGTGCCAGCAGCTTAGTTTCTTTGGCCTACCCAGTTGGGACAGATACGCAGTATTTT
CDR3: CASSLVSLAYPVGTDTQYF

V: TRBV6-6
J: TRBJ2-1
size: many
D: TRBD2
DNA: TGTGCCAGCAGTTACACAAGCGGGGGCGCCTACAATGAGCAGTTCTTC
CDR3: CASSYTSGGAYNEQFF

V: TRBV4-2
J: TRBJ1-2
size: many
D: TRBD1
DNA: TGTGCCAGCAGCCAGGACAGGGGTGGCTACACCTTC
CDR3: CASSQDRGGYTF

V: TRBV14
J: TRBJ2-7
size: -
D: -
DNA: TGTGCCAGCAGCCTTGGACAGATATGGTACGAGCAGTACTTC
CDR3: CASSLGQIWYEQYF

V: TRBV7-2
J: TRBJ2-3
size: many
D: -
DNA: TGTGCCAGCAGCTTAATACCAGGGACAGATACGCAGTATTTT
CDR3: CASSLIPGTDTQYF

V: TRBV5-1
J: TRBJ2-5
size: few
D: -
DNA: TGCGCCAGCAGCTTGCTGGGGACGCGGCAAGAGACCCAGTACTTC
CDR3: CASSLLGTRQETQYF

V: TRBV28
J: TRBJ1-2
size: many
D: -
DNA: TGTGCCAGCAGTTTTGGGGGTTATGGCTACACCTTC
CDR3: CASSFGGYGYTF

V: TRBV5-1
J: TRBJ2-7
size: many
D: -
DNA: TGCGCCAGCAGCTACAGTTTAGGCGGGACCGTGGAGGACGAGCAGTACTTC
CDR3: CASSYSLGGTVEDEQYF

V: TRBV5-5
J: TRBJ1-1
size: many
D: -
DNA: TGTGCCAGCAGCCCGCCGGGACCGCTGAACACTGAAGCTTTCTTT
CDR3: CASSPPGPLNTEAFF

V: TRBV27
J: TRBJ2-3
size: many
D: -
DNA: TGTGCCAGCAGCCTTTCCCCGGACACGCAGTATTTT
CDR3: CASSLSPDTQYF

V: TRBV12-3/TRBV12-4
J: TRBJ2-1
size: many
D: -
DNA: TGTGCCAGCAGTTTATATCTTAGGGGGATGGTCGGGCCGTACAATGAGCAGTTCTTC
CDR3: CASSLYLRGMVGPYNEQFF

V: TRBV15
J: TRBJ2-3
size: many
D: -
DNA: TGTGCCACCAGCGCTCGGGACCGTTACGCAGATACGCAGTATTTT
CDR3: CATSARDRYADTQYF

V: TRBV4-3
J: TRBJ2-2
size: many
D: TRBD2
DNA: TGCGCCAGCAGCCCGTGGACTAGCGGGGGGATCACCGGGGAGCTGTTTTTT
CDR3: CASSPWTSGGITGELFF

V: TRBV7-2
J: TRBJ2-6
size: many
D: -
DNA: TGTGCCAGCAGCCCGATCGGGTCTGGCGCCGGGGCCAACGTCCTGACTTTC
CDR3: CASSPIGSGAGANVLTF

V: TRBV7-9
J: TRBJ2-1
size: many
D: -
DNA: TGTGCCAGCAGCTTACGCGACAAGCAGTTCTTC
CDR3: CASSLRDKQFF

V: TRBV19
J: TRBJ2-7
size: few
D: TRBD1
DNA: TGTGCCAGTAGTTCCGGACAGGGCGGTTACGAGCAGTACTTC
CDR3: CASSSGQGGYEQYF

V: TRBV6-2/TRBV6-3
J: TRBJ1-1
size: many
D: -
DNA: TGTGCCACCCTACCTTACGGGGCAGTGATGAACACTGAAGCTTTCTTT
CDR3: CATLPYGAVMNTEAFF

V: TRBV12-3/TRBV12-4
J: TRBJ1-1
size: many
D: -
DNA: TGTGCCAGCACTTCCCTCACTGAAGCTTTCTTT
CDR3: CASTSLTEAFF

V: TRBV5-4
J: TRBJ2-5
size: many
D: -
DNA: TGTGCCAGCAGTCCCGGGCAGGCCCAAGAGACCCAGTACTTC
CDR3: CASSPGQAQETQYF

V: TRBV7-9
J: TRBJ2-5
size: many
D: -
DNA: TGTGCCAGCAGCGACGACTCCATCCAGTACTTC
CDR3: CASSDDSIQYF

V: TRBV7-2
J: TRBJ2-7
size: many
D: -
DNA: TGTGCCAGCACCGTCGGGGGGCGGGGCACCTACGAGCAGTACTTC
CDR3: CASTVGGRGTYEQYF

V: TRBV12-3/TRBV12-4
J: TRBJ2-4
size: many
D: -
DNA: TGTGCCAGCAGTTTAGCGCGGGCAGGGCACAAAAACATTCAGTACTTC
CDR3: CASSLARAGHKNIQYF

V: TRBV19
J: TRBJ1-2
size: few
D: TRBD1
DNA: TGTGCCAGTAGTAACCCAGGGGGCGGCTATGGCTACACCTTC
CDR3: CASSNPGGGYGYTF

V: TRBV6-6
J: TRBJ2-2
size: many
D: -
DNA: TGTGCCAGCAGTTACGGCAGGGCGCCCACCGGGGAGCTGTTTTTT
CDR3: CASSYGRAPTGELFF

V: TRBV7-2
J: TRBJ1-1
size: many
D: -
DNA: TGTGCCAGCACCCCCAACCCGTTGTGGGGCACTGAAGCTTTCTTT
CDR3: CASTPNPLWGTEAFF

V: TRBV12-3/TRBV12-4
J: TRBJ1-2
size: many
D: -
DNA: TGTGCCAGCAGCCCTGGACAGCTCTATGGCTACACCTTC
CDR3: CASSPGQLYGYTF

V: TRBV9
J: TRBJ2-3
size: many
D: -
DNA: TGTGCCAGCAGCCCCCCCGTAATGGTAGATACGCAGTATTTT
CDR3: CASSPPVMVDTQYF